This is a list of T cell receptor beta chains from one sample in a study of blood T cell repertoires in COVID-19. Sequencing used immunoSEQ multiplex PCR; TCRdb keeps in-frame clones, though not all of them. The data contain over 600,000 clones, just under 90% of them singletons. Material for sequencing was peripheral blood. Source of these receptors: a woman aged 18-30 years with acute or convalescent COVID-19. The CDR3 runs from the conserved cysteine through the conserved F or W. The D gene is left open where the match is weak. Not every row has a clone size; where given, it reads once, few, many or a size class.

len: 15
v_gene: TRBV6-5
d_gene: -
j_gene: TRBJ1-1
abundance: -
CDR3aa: CASSTSDNFNTEAFF
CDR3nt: -

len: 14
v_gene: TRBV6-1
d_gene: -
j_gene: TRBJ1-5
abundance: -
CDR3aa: CASSEMMAGGPQHF
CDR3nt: TGTGCCAGCAGTGAAATGATGGCGGGGGGGCCCCAGCATTTT

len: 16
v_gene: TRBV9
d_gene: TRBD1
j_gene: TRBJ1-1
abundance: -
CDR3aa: CASSIQQGSSPTEAFF
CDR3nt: TGTGCCAGCAGTATCCAACAGGGGTCATCCCCCACTGAAGCTTTCTTT

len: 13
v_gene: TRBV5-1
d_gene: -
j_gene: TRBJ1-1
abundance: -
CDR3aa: CASSLGGDTEAFF
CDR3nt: TGCGCCAGCAGCTTGGGGGGAGACACTGAAGCTTTCTTT

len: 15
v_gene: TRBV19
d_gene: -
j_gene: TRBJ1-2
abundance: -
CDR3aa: CASKWGWGENYGYTF
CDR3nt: TGTGCCAGTAAATGGGGTTGGGGAGAGAACTATGGCTACACCTTC

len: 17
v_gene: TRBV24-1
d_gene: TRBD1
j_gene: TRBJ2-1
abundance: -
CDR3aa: CATSDLPPGQGNNEQFF
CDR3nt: TGTGCCACCAGTGATTTGCCGCCGGGACAGGGGAACAATGAGCAGTTCTTC

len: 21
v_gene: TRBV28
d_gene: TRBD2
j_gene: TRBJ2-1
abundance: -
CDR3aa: CASSTLRAGSSGGLAGNEQFF
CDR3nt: TGTGCCAGCAGTACACTGAGGGCGGGGAGTAGCGGGGGCCTCGCTGGGAATGAGCAGTTCTTC

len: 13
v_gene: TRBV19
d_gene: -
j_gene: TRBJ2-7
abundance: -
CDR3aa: CASSGGLSYEQYF
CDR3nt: TGTGCCAGTAGTGGGGGACTTTCCTACGAGCAGTACTTC

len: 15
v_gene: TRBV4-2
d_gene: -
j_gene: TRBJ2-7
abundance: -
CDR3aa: CASSPSDGRGYEQYF
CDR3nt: TGTGCCAGCAGCCCGTCAGATGGGAGAGGATACGAGCAGTACTTC

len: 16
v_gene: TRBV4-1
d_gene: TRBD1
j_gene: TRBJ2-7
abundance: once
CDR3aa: CASSQDPGTAFYEQYF
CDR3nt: TGCGCCAGCAGCCAAGATCCTGGGACAGCCTTCTACGAGCAGTACTTC

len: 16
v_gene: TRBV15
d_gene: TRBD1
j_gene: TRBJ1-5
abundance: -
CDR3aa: CATSRKTGLSNQPQHF
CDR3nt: TGTGCCACCAGCAGAAAGACAGGGTTAAGCAATCAGCCCCAGCATTTT

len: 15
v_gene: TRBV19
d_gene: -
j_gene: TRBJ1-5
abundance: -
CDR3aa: CASSIDPQRNQPQHF
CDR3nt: TGTGCCAGTAGTATAGATCCCCAGCGGAATCAGCCCCAGCATTTT

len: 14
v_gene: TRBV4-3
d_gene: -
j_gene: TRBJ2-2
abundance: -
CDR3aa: CASSQDRFTGELFF
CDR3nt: TGCGCCAGCAGCCAAGATAGATTCACCGGGGAGCTGTTTTTT

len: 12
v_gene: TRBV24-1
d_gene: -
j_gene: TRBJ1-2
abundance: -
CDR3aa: CATSDPGYGYTF
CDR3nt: TGTGCCACCAGTGATCCCGGCTATGGCTACACCTTC

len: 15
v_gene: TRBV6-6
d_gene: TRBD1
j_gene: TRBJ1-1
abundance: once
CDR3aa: CASSFNGTGISEAFF
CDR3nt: TGTGCCAGCAGTTTCAACGGGACAGGGATTTCTGAAGCTTTCTTT

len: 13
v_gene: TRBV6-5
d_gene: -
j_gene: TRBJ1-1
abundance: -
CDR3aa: CASSQGILTEAFF
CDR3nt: TGTGCCAGCAGTCAGGGAATACTCACTGAAGCTTTCTTT

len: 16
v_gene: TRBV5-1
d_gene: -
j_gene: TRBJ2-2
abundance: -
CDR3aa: CASSFSLGGNTGELFF
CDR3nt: TGCGCCAGCAGCTTCTCCTTAGGGGGGAACACCGGGGAGCTGTTTTTT

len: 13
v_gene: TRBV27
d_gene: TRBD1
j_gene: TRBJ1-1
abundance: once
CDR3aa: CASSSGQGFEAFF
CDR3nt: TGTGCCAGCAGTTCGGGACAGGGGTTTGAAGCTTTCTTT

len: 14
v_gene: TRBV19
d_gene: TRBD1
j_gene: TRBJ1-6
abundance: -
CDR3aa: CASSTDRGNSPLHF
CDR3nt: TGTGCCAGTAGTACCGACAGGGGTAATTCACCCCTCCACTTT

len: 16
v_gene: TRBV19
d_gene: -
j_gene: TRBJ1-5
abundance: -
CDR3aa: CASSTKRQGWGQPQHF
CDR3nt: TGTGCCAGTAGTACTAAAAGGCAGGGGTGGGGTCAGCCCCAGCATTTT

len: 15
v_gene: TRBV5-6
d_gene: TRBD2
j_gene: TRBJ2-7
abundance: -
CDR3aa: CASSLGWRGAKRRYF
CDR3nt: TGTGCCAGCAGCTTGGGATGGCGGGGGGCCAAAAGACGGTACTTC

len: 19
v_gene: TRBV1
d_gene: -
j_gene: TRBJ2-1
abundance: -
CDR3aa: CTSSQDGGWLAGVYNEQFF
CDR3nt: TGCACCAGCAGCCAAGATGGTGGTTGGCTAGCGGGGGTCTACAATGAGCAGTTCTTC

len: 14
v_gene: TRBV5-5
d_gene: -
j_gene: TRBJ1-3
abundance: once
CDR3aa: CASSSGQPGNTIYF
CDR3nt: TGTGCCAGCAGCTCCGGACAGCCTGGAAACACCATATATTTT

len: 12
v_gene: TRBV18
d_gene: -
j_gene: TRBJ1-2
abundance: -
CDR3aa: CASSLGLYGYTF
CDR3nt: TGTGCCAGCTCACTTGGACTTTATGGCTACACCTTC

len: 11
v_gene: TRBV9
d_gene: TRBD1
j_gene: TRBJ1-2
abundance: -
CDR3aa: CASSGQGGYTF
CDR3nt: TGTGCCAGCAGCGGACAGGGTGGCTACACCTTC

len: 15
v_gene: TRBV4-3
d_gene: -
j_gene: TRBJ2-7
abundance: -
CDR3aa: CASSSFREAFHEQYF
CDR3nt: TGCGCCAGCAGCTCATTCAGGGAGGCCTTCCACGAGCAGTACTTC

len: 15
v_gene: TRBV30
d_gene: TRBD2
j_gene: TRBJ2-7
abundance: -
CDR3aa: CAWSGGAGLAYEQYF
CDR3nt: TGTGCCTGGTCCGGGGGGGCGGGTCTCGCCTACGAGCAGTACTTC

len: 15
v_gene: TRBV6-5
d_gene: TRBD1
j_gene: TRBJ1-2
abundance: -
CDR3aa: CASTRGEGGARGYTF
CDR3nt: TGTGCCAGCACCAGGGGGGAAGGGGGAGCCCGCGGCTACACCTTC

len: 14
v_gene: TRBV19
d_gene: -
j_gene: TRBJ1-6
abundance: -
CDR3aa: CASSKDIIYSPLHF
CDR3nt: TGTGCCAGTAGTAAGGACATAATCTATTCACCCCTCCACTTT

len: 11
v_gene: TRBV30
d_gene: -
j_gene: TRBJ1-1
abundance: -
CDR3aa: CAWSAVEGAFF
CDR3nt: TGTGCCTGGAGTGCCGTCGAGGGAGCTTTCTTT

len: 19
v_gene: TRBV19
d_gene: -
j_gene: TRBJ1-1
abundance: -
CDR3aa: CASSSGWGVNINMNTEAFF
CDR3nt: TGTGCCAGTAGCAGCGGATGGGGGGTTAATATTAACATGAACACTGAAGCTTTCTTT

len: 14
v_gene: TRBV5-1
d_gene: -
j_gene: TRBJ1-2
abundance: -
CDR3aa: CASSLDRASYGYTF
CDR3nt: TGCGCCAGCAGCTTGGACAGGGCCTCCTATGGCTACACCTTC

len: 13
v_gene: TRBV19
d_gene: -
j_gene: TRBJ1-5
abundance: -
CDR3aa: CASSERLKGPQHF
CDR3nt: TGTGCCAGTAGTGAGCGGCTAAAGGGCCCCCAGCATTTT

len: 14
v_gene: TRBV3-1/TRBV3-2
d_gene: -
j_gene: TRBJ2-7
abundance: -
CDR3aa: CASSQPGLSYEQYF
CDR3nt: TGTGCCAGCAGCCAGCCAGGGCTGTCCTACGAGCAGTACTTC

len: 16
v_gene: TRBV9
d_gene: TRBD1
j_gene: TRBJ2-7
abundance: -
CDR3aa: CASSPGGDRGRYEQYF
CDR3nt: TGTGCCAGCAGCCCAGGGGGGGACAGGGGTCGGTACGAGCAGTACTTC

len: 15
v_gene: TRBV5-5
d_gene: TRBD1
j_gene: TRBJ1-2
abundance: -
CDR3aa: CASRATGVITDGYTF
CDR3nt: TGTGCCAGCAGAGCCACAGGGGTGATAACGGATGGCTACACCTTC

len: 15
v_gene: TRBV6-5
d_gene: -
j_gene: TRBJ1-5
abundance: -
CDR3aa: CASIPNGAHNQPQHF
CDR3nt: TGTGCCAGCATTCCGAATGGAGCCCACAATCAGCCCCAGCATTTT

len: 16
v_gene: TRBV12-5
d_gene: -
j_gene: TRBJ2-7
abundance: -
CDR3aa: CASGLVLRGITYEQYF
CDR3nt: TGTGCTAGTGGTTTGGTACTCCGCGGGATAACCTACGAGCAGTACTTC

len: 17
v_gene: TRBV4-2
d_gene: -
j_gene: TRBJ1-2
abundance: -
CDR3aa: CASSHTSGGRGVNDYTF
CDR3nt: TGTGCCAGCAGCCATACTTCGGGGGGACGCGGAGTGAATGACTACACCTTC

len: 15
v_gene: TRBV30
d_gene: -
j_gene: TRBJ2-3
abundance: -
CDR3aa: CAWSDSKIPTDTQYF
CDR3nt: TGTGCCTGGAGTGATAGCAAGATTCCCACAGATACGCAGTATTTT

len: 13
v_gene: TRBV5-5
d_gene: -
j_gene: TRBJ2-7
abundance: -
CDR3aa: CASSLGPAYEQYF
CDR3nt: TGTGCCAGCAGCTTGGGGCCCGCCTACGAGCAGTACTTC

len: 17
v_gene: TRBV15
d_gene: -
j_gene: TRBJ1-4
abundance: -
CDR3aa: CATSTPGGVITNEKLFF
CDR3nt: TGTGCCACCAGCACCCCCGGGGGGGTTATAACTAATGAAAAACTGTTTTTT

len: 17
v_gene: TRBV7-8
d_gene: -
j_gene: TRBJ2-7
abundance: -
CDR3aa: CASSSPTNRVSRYEQYF
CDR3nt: TGTGCCAGCAGCTCTCCTACTAACAGGGTATCAAGGTACGAGCAGTACTTC

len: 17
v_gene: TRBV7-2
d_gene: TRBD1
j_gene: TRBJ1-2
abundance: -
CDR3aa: CASSQLTPGGVKDGYTF
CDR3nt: TGTGCCAGCAGCCAACTTACTCCAGGGGGTGTTAAGGATGGCTACACCTTC

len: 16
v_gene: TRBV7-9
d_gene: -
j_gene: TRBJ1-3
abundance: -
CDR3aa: CASSLENLASGNTIYF
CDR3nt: TGTGCCAGCAGCTTAGAGAACCTGGCCTCTGGAAACACCATATATTTT

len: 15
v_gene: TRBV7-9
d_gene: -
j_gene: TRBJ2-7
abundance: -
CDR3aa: CASTWGGAVAYEQYF
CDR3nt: TGTGCCAGCACCTGGGGGGGCGCTGTAGCCTACGAGCAGTACTTC